This is a list of T cell receptor beta chains from one sample in a study of blood T cell repertoires in COVID-19. The assay was immunoSEQ multiplex PCR, and TCRdb's table has in-frame clones only and misses some. The repertoire holds 200,000 to 250,000 clones, with roughly 87% as singletons. Sequencing was performed on peripheral blood. The receptors come from a young woman who had recovered from COVID-19. The CDR3 runs from the conserved cysteine through the conserved F or W. Each record gives: CDR3 DNA, CDR3 protein, J gene, V gene, clone size, D gene. A D gene is named only where the DNA matches it firmly. Size is stated for part of the rows, as once, few or many counts, or as a class when the clone is expanded.

DNA: TGTGCCAGCAGCCAACAGGGGAATGAAGCTTTCTTT
CDR3: CASSQQGNEAFF
J: TRBJ1-1
V: TRBV7-2
size: NA
D: TRBD1

DNA: TGTGCCAGCAGCTTGGTAGGTCGGACTAGTGGCACCGGGGAGCTGTTTTTT
CDR3: CASSLVGRTSGTGELFF
J: TRBJ2-2
V: TRBV5-5
size: NA
D: TRBD2

DNA: TGTGCCAGCAGCTTAGACCGACCAGGGGAGCAGTACTTC
CDR3: CASSLDRPGEQYF
J: TRBJ2-7
V: TRBV7-3
size: NA
D: NA

DNA: TGTGCCAGCTCACAGGGACTAGCGGTCACAGATACGCAGTATTTT
CDR3: CASSQGLAVTDTQYF
J: TRBJ2-3
V: TRBV18
size: NA
D: TRBD2

DNA: TGTGCCAGCAGCCAAGTGGCAGGGGCCTACGAGCAGTACTTC
CDR3: CASSQVAGAYEQYF
J: TRBJ2-7
V: TRBV14
size: NA
D: NA

DNA: TGTGCCAGTAGTATTGGGCGGGCGTCTCGGGAGCAGTTCTTC
CDR3: CASSIGRASREQFF
J: TRBJ2-1
V: TRBV19
size: NA
D: NA

DNA: TGTGCCCGCTACAACCCGGGACAGGGGTACGAGCAGTACTTC
CDR3: CARYNPGQGYEQYF
J: TRBJ2-7
V: TRBV19
size: NA
D: TRBD1

DNA: TGTGCCAGCAGCCCGACAGGTTATGGCTACACCTTC
CDR3: CASSPTGYGYTF
J: TRBJ1-2
V: TRBV9
size: NA
D: NA

DNA: TGTGCCAGCAGTCAGACAGCGACTGGAAACACCATATATTTT
CDR3: CASSQTATGNTIYF
J: TRBJ1-3
V: TRBV27
size: NA
D: NA

DNA: TGTGCCAGCAGTTTAGGAGGGGACGGATTCTATGAGCAGTTCTTC
CDR3: CASSLGGDGFYEQFF
J: TRBJ2-1
V: TRBV6-9
size: NA
D: NA

DNA: TGTGCCATTTCCGGGACAGGGACCACCGGGGAGCTGTTTTTT
CDR3: CAISGTGTTGELFF
J: TRBJ2-2
V: TRBV10-3
size: NA
D: TRBD1

DNA: TGTGCCAGCAGCGTAGGTGGGACTAGCCTTTACAATGAGCAGTTCTTC
CDR3: CASSVGGTSLYNEQFF
J: TRBJ2-1
V: TRBV9
size: NA
D: TRBD2

DNA: TGTGCCAGCAGTTACCCCCCTTCTAGCAATCAGCCCCAGCATTTT
CDR3: CASSYPPSSNQPQHF
J: TRBJ1-5
V: TRBV6-6
size: NA
D: NA

DNA: TGTGCCAGCACCGAGGGACTTGACAATGAGCAGTTCTTC
CDR3: CASTEGLDNEQFF
J: TRBJ2-1
V: TRBV27
size: NA
D: NA

DNA: TGTGCCAGCAGGATTGGGTACTTGGCAGGGAAGAATTCACCCCTCCACTTT
CDR3: CASRIGYLAGKNSPLHF
J: TRBJ1-6
V: TRBV2
size: NA
D: NA

DNA: TGTGCCACAAGGACAGGTTCCTACGAGCAGTACTTC
CDR3: CATRTGSYEQYF
J: TRBJ2-7
V: TRBV10-3
size: NA
D: TRBD1

DNA: TGTGCCAGCAGTTACAGCGGGAGCTCCTACGAGCAGTACTTC
CDR3: CASSYSGSSYEQYF
J: TRBJ2-7
V: TRBV6-5
size: few
D: TRBD2

DNA: TGTGCCAGCAGTTTTATCAGGGGGCTAGGGGACGAGCAGTACTTC
CDR3: CASSFIRGLGDEQYF
J: TRBJ2-7
V: TRBV27
size: NA
D: TRBD1

DNA: TGTGCCAGCAGTGAATGGGGGACAGACAGAACCTACGAGCAGTACTTC
CDR3: CASSEWGTDRTYEQYF
J: TRBJ2-7
V: TRBV25-1
size: NA
D: TRBD1

DNA: TGTGCCAGCCATCAGGGGGCGTCTGGTGGCTACACCTTC
CDR3: CASHQGASGGYTF
J: TRBJ1-2
V: TRBV12-3/TRBV12-4
size: once
D: TRBD1

DNA: TGCGCCAGCAGCTGGACTAGCGGGAACTACGAGCAGTACTTC
CDR3: CASSWTSGNYEQYF
J: TRBJ2-7
V: TRBV5-1
size: NA
D: TRBD2

DNA: TGTGCCAGCAGCTCCAGGTGGAATGAGCAGTTCTTC
CDR3: CASSSRWNEQFF
J: TRBJ2-1
V: TRBV7-9
size: NA
D: NA

DNA: TGTGCCAGCAGATCCCCCGGGAAACTGCAAGAGACCCAGTACTTC
CDR3: CASRSPGKLQETQYF
J: TRBJ2-5
V: TRBV5-6
size: NA
D: NA

DNA: TGTGCCAGCAGCCAAGTAGGGGGCCTAGCGGGAGGTGAGCAGTACTTC
CDR3: CASSQVGGLAGGEQYF
J: TRBJ2-7
V: TRBV3-1/TRBV3-2
size: NA
D: TRBD2

DNA: TGCGCCAGCAGCCAAGGTGTAGCGGGTACTTCCTACGAGCAGTACTTC
CDR3: CASSQGVAGTSYEQYF
J: TRBJ2-7
V: TRBV4-3
size: once
D: TRBD2

DNA: TGTGCCAGCAGTTCCGGACAGGGGGCATATGAGCAGTACTTC
CDR3: CASSSGQGAYEQYF
J: TRBJ2-7
V: TRBV27
size: NA
D: TRBD1

DNA: TGTGCCAGCATCGGTCTGGGAGTCGCCGGGGAGCTGTTTTTT
CDR3: CASIGLGVAGELFF
J: TRBJ2-2
V: TRBV6-6
size: NA
D: NA

DNA: TGCGCCAGCAGCCCAGCACCGGGACAGGGTTTGTACGAGCAGTACTTC
CDR3: CASSPAPGQGLYEQYF
J: TRBJ2-7
V: TRBV4-1
size: NA
D: TRBD1

DNA: TGTGCCAGCAGCCCAAAGCGGGAGGGGGAGACCCAGTACTTC
CDR3: CASSPKREGETQYF
J: TRBJ2-5
V: TRBV5-4
size: NA
D: TRBD2

DNA: TGTGCCAGCAGCTCCGAGGTGCACGAGCAGTACTTC
CDR3: CASSSEVHEQYF
J: TRBJ2-7
V: TRBV7-9
size: NA
D: NA

DNA: TGTGCCAGCAGCGTGTCAACAGGGCCCGAGGGGTATGGCTACACCTTC
CDR3: CASSVSTGPEGYGYTF
J: TRBJ1-2
V: TRBV9
size: NA
D: NA

DNA: TGTGCCAGCAGCCCCTCGAGGGTAGCGGGAGGAAGCACAGATACGCAGTATTTT
CDR3: CASSPSRVAGGSTDTQYF
J: TRBJ2-3
V: TRBV7-2
size: NA
D: TRBD2

DNA: TGCAGCGTCCAAACCGGGGTCCCCTACACAGATACGCAGTATTTT
CDR3: CSVQTGVPYTDTQYF
J: TRBJ2-3
V: TRBV29-1
size: NA
D: NA

DNA: TGTGCTAGTGGTTTGGTGCGTCCTAGCGGGAGCGGGACCCAGTACTTC
CDR3: CASGLVRPSGSGTQYF
J: TRBJ2-5
V: TRBV12-5
size: NA
D: TRBD2

DNA: TGTGCCAGCAGTTACTCACTAGCGGGAAACAATGAGCAGTTCTTC
CDR3: CASSYSLAGNNEQFF
J: TRBJ2-1
V: TRBV6-5
size: once
D: TRBD2

DNA: TGTGCCAGTAGTAACCGGGATCGTAATGAAAAACTGTTTTTT
CDR3: CASSNRDRNEKLFF
J: TRBJ1-4
V: TRBV19
size: NA
D: NA

DNA: TGTGCCAGCAGCTTAGGGGCTAGCGGGAGGAACGAGCAGTACTTC
CDR3: CASSLGASGRNEQYF
J: TRBJ2-7
V: TRBV7-2
size: NA
D: TRBD2

DNA: TGTGCCAGCAGAAGAGTTGGACAGGCCCTTAACTATGGCTACACCTTC
CDR3: CASRRVGQALNYGYTF
J: TRBJ1-2
V: TRBV27
size: NA
D: TRBD1

DNA: TGTGCCAGCAGCTTTCGGGACAGGCCTAACTATGGCTACACCTTC
CDR3: CASSFRDRPNYGYTF
J: TRBJ1-2
V: TRBV5-6
size: NA
D: TRBD1

DNA: TGTGCCAGCAGCCGAATCGGGGGACTAGCGGGAGACAACTACGAGCAGTACTTC
CDR3: CASSRIGGLAGDNYEQYF
J: TRBJ2-7
V: TRBV4-2
size: NA
D: TRBD2

DNA: TGCGCCAGCAGCGGGGGGACAGGCTGGGCCTACAATGAGCAGTTCTTC
CDR3: CASSGGTGWAYNEQFF
J: TRBJ2-1
V: TRBV5-1
size: NA
D: TRBD1

DNA: TGCAGTGCTAGTAAATCTTATTTTACAGGGGGTGACAAAAACATTCAGTACTTC
CDR3: CSASKSYFTGGDKNIQYF
J: TRBJ2-4
V: TRBV20-1
size: NA
D: TRBD1

DNA: TGTGCCAGCTCCACAGGGCTTGGAAACACCATATATTTT
CDR3: CASSTGLGNTIYF
J: TRBJ1-3
V: TRBV18
size: NA
D: NA

DNA: TGCAGCGTTGAATTGACAGGGGAAGGGTACGAGCAGTACTTC
CDR3: CSVELTGEGYEQYF
J: TRBJ2-7
V: TRBV29-1
size: NA
D: TRBD1

DNA: TGTGCCAGCAGTCGACTAGCCCAGGAGCAGTACTTC
CDR3: CASSRLAQEQYF
J: TRBJ2-7
V: TRBV6-5
size: NA
D: TRBD2